The 5 T cell receptor beta chains presented below share a single source sample, sequenced in a study of blood T cell repertoires in COVID-19. TCRdb's copy holds only in-frame clones and misses some; the assay was immunoSEQ multiplex PCR. The sample includes more than 95,000 clones, over 75% of them seen just once. The sample comprised peripheral blood. The receptors derive from a man aged 45-65 years with acute or convalescent COVID-19.

The chain uses TRBV5-6 and TRBJ1-4; TRBD1 matches at 9 bases. The junction had 15 bases not matched to a gene; V was cut back by 4 bases and J by 8 bases. Germline loops: CDR1 SGHDT, CDR2 YYEEEE. The CDR3 loop spans 17 amino acids. CDR3 loop: CASSSSLEGTGREKLFF. The DNA of the CDR3 is TGTGCCAGCAGCAGTTCCTTAGAGGGGACAGGGCGGGAAAAACTGTTTTTT.

DNA of the CDR3: TGTGCCGGGGGAGGGGACACTGAAGCTTTCTTT. Translated, it gives CAGGGDTEAFF. The rearrangement links TRBV12-3 or TRBV12-4 to TRBJ1-1, with D possibly TRBD1 on 5 matching bases. The CDR3 covers 11 residues. V was pared by 11 bases and J by 3 bases, with 10 bases between.

The V gene is TRBV29-1, the J gene TRBJ2-3, with D perhaps matching TRBD1 (5 bases). Germline CDR1 SQVTM, CDR2 ANQGSEA. Trimming cost V 2 bases and J 2 bases, with 11 bases left between them. This CDR3 is 14 amino acids long. The CDR3 DNA follows: TGCAGCGTTGAATCTGGGGCCACCACAGATACGCAGTATTTT. This gives the protein CSVESGATTDTQYF.

The chain combines TRBV19 with TRBJ2-3; 8 bases align to TRBD1. CDR3 length: 15 amino acids. In germline, CDR1 is LNHDA, CDR2 SQIVND (reference sequence). The V gene end was trimmed by 1 base and the J gene end by 4 bases; junction bases not matched to a gene: 4. CDR3 DNA sequence: TGTGCCAGTAGTATAGCACAGGGGGAAGCAGATACGCAGTATTTT. Protein: CASSIAQGEADTQYF.

This clone appeared a few times. The rearrangement uses TRBV28 and TRBJ2-7; no clear D. CDR3 length: 15 amino acids. In germline, CDR1 is MDHEN, CDR2 SYDVKM. Trimming removed 3 bases at V and 2 bases at J, with 14 bases between. The CDR3 DNA follows: TGTGCCAGCAGTTTTTCCATCGGGTTGACCTACGAGCAGTACTTC. Protein product: CASSFSIGLTYEQYF.